The 29 T cell receptor beta chains presented below share a single source sample, sequenced in a study of cytomegalovirus exposure and HLA in healthy donors. 13 Jbeta primers and 60 Vbeta primers were used for the PCR. Clones were read by immunoSEQ multiplex PCR, and TCRdb kept only the in-frame ones, dropping some. The top ten hold 2.5% to 3.5% of the sample, which has 120,000 to 150,000 clones, roughly four fifths seen once. Sequencing used PBMCs. The origin of the receptors is a man between 40 and 49 years old in good health and CMV-seropositive.

A word on this clone: The sample carries other DNA sequences with the same CDR3. This chain links TRBV9 with TRBJ2-5; possibly TRBD2 for D (6 bases). CDR1 and CDR2 from the germline V gene are SGDLS and YYNGEE. The length of the CDR3 is 14 residues. V dropped 3 bases and J dropped 5 bases, with 14 bases sitting between them. The chain's CDR3 is CASSAGLAWETQYF. DNA of the CDR3: TGTGCCAGCAGCGCGGGACTCGCTTGGGAGACCCAGTACTTC.

This chain connects TRBV10-3 to TRBJ2-5; 7 bases align to TRBD2. The DNA end is a closer match to TRBJ2-7, so the J assignment may be wrong. The CDR3 has 16 residues. CDR1 and CDR2 from the germline V gene are ENHRY and SYGVKD. CDR3 sequence (DNA): TGTGCCATCAGTGAGTCGGTTGCTAGCGGTCGATACGAGCAGTACTTC. Residues: CAISESVASGRYEQYF.

The V call is TRBV4-1, the J call TRBJ2-7; D ambiguous. V lost 2 bases and J lost 4, with 9 bases in between. The CDR3 is 13 residues long. CDR1 MGHRA and CDR2 YSYEKL come from the germline V gene. The CDR3 DNA sequence: TGCGCCAGCAGCCAACAGGATCTGTACGAGCAGTACTTC. This codes for CASSQQDLYEQYF.

The rearrangement uses TRBV30 and TRBJ2-3; D unclear. V was cut by 2 bases and J by 4 bases, with 10 bases left in between. The CDR3 consists of 13 residues. Germline V CDR1 and CDR2: GTSNPN, SVGIG (reference sequence). CDR3 coding DNA: TGTGCCTGGAGTCCCTGCCGGGCAGATACGCAGTATTTT. Its translation is CAWSPCRADTQYF.

The genes are TRBV6-5 and TRBJ1-5; TRBD1 matches 7 bases. CDR1 and CDR2 (germline): MNHEY, SVGAGI. V lost 4 bases to trimming and J lost 7 bases; unmatched junction nucleotides: 7. This CDR3 is 14 amino acids long. The CDR3 region is CASSSRQGRQPQHF. The CDR3 bases are TGTGCCAGCAGTTCCCGACAGGGCAGGCAGCCCCAGCATTTT.

As regards this clone: Sequence at one end of the junction differs from germline and may be a read error. The chain uses TRBV19 and TRBJ2-7; 11 nucleotides match TRBD2. Germline V gene lookup returns CDR1 LNHDA and CDR2 SQIVND (reference sequence). This CDR3 is 15 amino acids long. CDR3: CASSNMGLAAGEQHF. CDR3 nucleotides: TGTGCCAGTAGCAATATGGGACTAGCGGCGGGCGAGCAGCACTTC.

This clone was found a few times. The genes are TRBV6-5 and TRBJ2-5; 13 positions agree with TRBD2. TRBJ2-7 matches the DNA end more closely, so the J call is doubtful. The CDR3 length is 15 residues. Per the germline V gene, CDR1 is MNHEY and CDR2 is SVGAGI. The CDR3 reads CASSSGLAGVNEQYF. CDR3 DNA sequence: TGTGCCAGCAGTTCCGGACTAGCGGGAGTCAACGAGCAGTACTTC.

This chain uses TRBV9 with TRBJ2-5; the D gene is possibly TRBD1 (5 bases). The V end lost 0 bases, the J end lost 1 base, and 13 bases lay between the germline ends. Germline lookup yields CDR1 SGDLS and CDR2 YYNGEE. The CDR3 length is 16 residues. The CDR3 region is CASSVGPLGPQETQYF. CDR3 bases: TGTGCCAGCAGCGTAGGGCCCCTGGGGCCCCAAGAGACCCAGTACTTC.

This clone was detected only once. The V gene is TRBV11-2, the J gene TRBJ1-5; D may be TRBD1 (5 bases). The CDR3 covers 15 residues. Germline V lookup: CDR1 SGHAT, CDR2 FQNNGV. V gave up 1 base and J gave up 2 bases, with 9 bases separating them. The CDR3 region has the DNA TGTGCCAGCAGCTTAGGCGGGGGAGGCAATCAGCCCCAGCATTTT. Protein product: CASSLGGGGNQPQHF.

This clone was picked up a small number of times. This sequence joins TRBV11-2 and TRBJ2-1; tentative D call: TRBD2 (6 bases). Germline V gene lookup returns CDR1 SGHAT and CDR2 FQNNGV. V lost 2 bases and J 5 bases, leaving 13 bases between the germline ends. This CDR3 region has 15 residues. CDR3 residues: CASSLSGLADNEQFF. The CDR3, as DNA: TGTGCCAGCAGCTTAAGCGGGCTGGCCGACAATGAGCAGTTCTTC.

The chain uses TRBV9 and TRBJ1-3; possible D gene TRBD1, 5 bases. CDR1 SGDLS and CDR2 YYNGEE come from the germline V gene. Trimming took 0 bases from V and 0 from J, leaving 7 bases between them. This CDR3 has 15 amino acids. CDR3 nucleotides: TGTGCCAGCAGCGTAGAGGGGAACTCTGGAAACACCATATATTTT. This gives the protein CASSVEGNSGNTIYF.

The chain couples TRBV7-2 to TRBJ2-3; 9 bases match TRBD2. Germline CDR1 reads SGHTA; CDR2 reads FQGNSA. The CDR3 totals 16 residues. After removal of 1 base from V and 4 bases from J, the junction contained 6 bases not matched to a gene. The CDR3 sequence: CASSLEGTSSADTQYF. The CDR3 nucleotides are TGTGCCAGCAGCTTAGAAGGGACTAGCTCCGCAGATACGCAGTATTTT.

This clone was recorded only once. This sequence joins TRBV6-1 and TRBJ2-2, with 10 bases lining up with TRBD1. The length of the CDR3 is 15 residues. Trimming removed 7 bases from V and 4 bases from J; junction bases left unmatched: 6. Per germline, CDR1 MNHNS and CDR2 SASEGT. DNA of the CDR3: TGTGCCAGCAAAAAGGGACAGGGGTTCACCGGGGAGCTGTTTTTT. Its translation: CASKKGQGFTGELFF.

V gene TRBV27 combines with J gene TRBJ2-7; TRBD2 aligns across 10 bases. J was trimmed by 4 bases and V by 6 bases; bases with no gene match: 6. Per germline, CDR1 MNHEY and CDR2 SMNVEV (reference sequence). The CDR3 has 14 residues. The CDR3 reads CASSPAGGPYEQYF. DNA for the CDR3: TGTGCCAGCAGCCCAGCGGGAGGGCCGTACGAGCAGTACTTC.

The chain recombines TRBV29-1 with TRBJ2-7, with TRBD2 identical over 11 bases. V shed 7 bases and J 2 bases; nucleotides not matched to a gene: 4. Germline CDR1 reads SQVTM; CDR2 reads ANQGSEA. The CDR3 loop spans 13 amino acids. This CDR3 is CSAHSGRAYEQYF. CDR3 bases: TGCAGCGCTCATAGCGGGAGGGCCTACGAGCAGTACTTC.

This rearrangement joins TRBV10-3 to TRBJ2-1, with TRBD2 as a possible D gene (7 bases). Trimming removed 4 bases from V and 4 bases from J, with 14 bases in between. The CDR3 contains 15 residues. In germline, CDR1 is ENHRY, CDR2 SYGVKD. CDR3 protein: CAISARGAGYNEQFF. The DNA of the CDR3 is TGTGCCATCAGTGCCCGGGGGGCGGGTTACAATGAGCAGTTCTTC.

The chain's CDR3 is CASSNRQGGMETQYF. CDR3 sequence (DNA): TGTGCCAGCTCAAATCGACAGGGGGGGATGGAGACCCAGTACTTC. The V and J genes are TRBV18 and TRBJ2-5, with 9 positions matching TRBD1. V lost 5 bases to trimming and J lost 5 bases; unmatched junction nucleotides: 9. The CDR3 contains 15 residues. In germline, CDR1 is KGHSH, CDR2 LQKENI. Full variable domain (outside the CDR3, taken from reference TRBV18 and TRBJ2-5): NAGVMQNPRHLVRRRGQEARLRCSPMKGHSHVYWYRQLPEEGLKFMVYLQKENIIDESGMPKERFSAEFPKEGPSILRIQQVVRGDSAAYFCASSNRQGGMETQYFGPGTRLLVL.

The CDR3 DNA reads as TGTGCCAGTAGGAGAAGCGGGAGGTACAATGAGCAGTTCTTC. Its protein is CASRRSGRYNEQFF. The J gene is TRBJ2-1, the V gene TRBV19, with TRBD2 identical over 9 bases. The CDR3 extends over 14 amino acids. Germline values: CDR1 LNHDA, CDR2 SQIVND (reference sequence). The junction had 4 bases not matched to a gene; V was cut back by 6 bases and J by 4 bases.

This clone was recorded only once. The chain links TRBV6-6 to TRBJ1-4; 7 bases align to TRBD1. The V gene end was trimmed by 5 bases and the J gene end by 5 bases; junction bases not matched to a gene: 5. Germline V lookup: CDR1 MNHNY, CDR2 SVGAGI (reference sequence). The CDR3 is 14 residues long. The CDR3 nucleotides are TGTGCCAGCAGTCCGGGGACAGTAAATGAAAAACTGTTTTTT. Translation gives CASSPGTVNEKLFF.

CDR3 nucleotides: TGCGCCAGCAGCGACCGGGGGGGGCGAAGCACTGAAGCTTTCTTT. It is translated as CASSDRGGRSTEAFF. V usage is TRBV5-1 and J usage is TRBJ1-1, with D possibly TRBD1 on 6 matching bases. The CDR3 spans 15 residues. Between the trimmed V and J ends, which lost 4 bases and 4 bases, there was a span of 17 bases. Germline CDR1 and CDR2: SGHRS and YFSETQ.

This clone was seen a handful of times. This chain connects TRBV5-4 to TRBJ1-1, with D maybe TRBD1 (6 bases). With 3 bases removed from V and 2 bases from J, the gap between germline ends came to 14 bases. The CDR3 length is 15 residues. The germline V gene has CDR1 SGHNT and CDR2 YYREEE (reference sequence). CDR3 nucleotides: TGTGCCAGCAGCTCTTTCGACAGGATTAACACTGAAGCTTTCTTT. Amino acids: CASSSFDRINTEAFF. Full variable domain (outside the CDR3, taken from reference TRBV5-4 and TRBJ1-1): ETGVTQSPTHLIKTRGQQVTLRCSSQSGHNTVSWYQQALGQGPQFIFQYYREEENGRGNFPPRFSGLQFPNYSSELNVNALELDDSALYLCASSSFDRINTEAFFGQGTRLTVV.

This clone was counted only a few times. This chain joins TRBV28 and TRBJ1-6, with D perhaps TRBD1 (5 bases). CDR3 size: 17 residues. Germline assignment: CDR1 MDHEN and CDR2 SYDVKM. V lost 5 bases to trimming and J lost 4 bases, with 18 bases between them. In nucleotides, the CDR3 is TGTGCCAGCAGTCACGGGCCCCAGAGGACATATAATTCACCCCTCCACTTT. Its translation: CASSHGPQRTYNSPLHF.

This chain links TRBV7-2 with TRBJ2-1, with 8 nucleotides matching TRBD2. The junction had 13 bases not matched to a gene; V was cut back by 5 bases and J by 7 bases. Germline V gene data show CDR1 as SGHTA and CDR2 as FQGNSA. CDR3 size: 16 residues. The CDR3 DNA reads as TGTGCCAGCAGCCCCCGAGGAAGCGGGAGTAGGAATGAGCAGTTCTTC. Encoded protein: CASSPRGSGSRNEQFF.

This sequence joins TRBV2 and TRBJ2-1, with 10 bases aligning to TRBD2. V gave up 7 bases and J gave up 4 bases; unmatched junction bases: 4. Germline-derived CDR1 and CDR2 are SNHLY and FYNNEI. This CDR3 has 14 amino acids. CDR3 in DNA: TGTGCCAGCAAATTAGCGGGAGGTTACAATGAGCAGTTCTTC. Protein sequence: CASKLAGGYNEQFF.

J is TRBJ2-3 and V is TRBV5-1; tentative D call: TRBD1 (6 bases). The CDR3 is 15 amino acids. The germline V gene has CDR1 SGHRS and CDR2 YFSETQ. With 4 bases removed from V and 2 bases from J, the gap between germline ends came to 14 bases. CDR3 coding DNA: TGCGCCAGCAGCCTAGGGGGATTGAACACAGATACGCAGTATTTT. Encoded protein: CASSLGGLNTDTQYF.

The gene calls are TRBV5-6 and TRBJ1-4, with TRBD1 matching over 9 bases. J gave up 8 bases and V 5 bases, and 7 bases lay outside the gene matches. The CDR3 loop spans 14 amino acids. Germline V gene sequence: CDR1 SGHDT, CDR2 YYEEEE. Here the CDR3 DNA reads TGTGCCAGCAGTCGACAGGGGGGTTGGGAAAAACTGTTTTTT. It translates to CASSRQGGWEKLFF.

To note about this clone: Other nucleotide sequences in the sample specify the same CDR3. V and J are TRBV30 and TRBJ2-2, with D possibly TRBD2 on 6 matching bases. Germline V CDR1 and CDR2: GTSNPN, SVGIG (reference sequence). The V gene lost 0 bases and the J gene lost 5 bases, with 7 bases spanning the gap. The CDR3 is 13 amino acids. CDR3 sequence reads: CAWSVRGTGELFF. In DNA form, the CDR3 reads TGTGCCTGGAGTGTTCGGGGGACCGGGGAGCTGTTTTTT.

With respect to this clone: Other nucleotide sequences in the sample specify the same CDR3. The chain combines TRBV30 with TRBJ1-5; no firm D call. The CDR3 covers 13 residues. Between the trimmed V and J ends, which lost 0 bases and 2 bases, there was a span of 5 bases. Germline values: CDR1 GTSNPN, CDR2 SVGIG (reference sequence). CDR3 protein: CAWSVQGNQPQHF. The CDR3 DNA sequence: TGTGCCTGGAGTGTGCAGGGCAATCAGCCCCAGCATTTT.

This rearrangement joins TRBV9 to TRBJ2-1, with 7 bases fitting TRBD1. CDR3 size: 14 residues. With 4 bases clipped from V and 7 bases from J, the junction kept 8 bases outside the gene matches. CDR1 SGDLS and CDR2 YYNGEE come from the germline V gene. The CDR3 DNA reads as TGTGCCAGCAGCAGGGGGAACAGGGGAAATGAGCAGTTCTTC. Its protein is CASSRGNRGNEQFF.